This is a list of T cell receptor beta chains from one sample in a study of TIL therapy for anti-PD-1-resistant metastatic lung cancer. The data were produced by immunoSEQ multiplex PCR, yet TCRdb's version contains in-frame clones alone and is incomplete. The sample records about 15,000 clones, about 82% being singletons. The material sequenced was blood, taken at baseline. The receptors originated from a person aged 25-80 years with non-small cell lung cancer. Both conserved end residues are part of each CDR3. The order of the fields is J gene, V gene, D gene, clone size, CDR3 protein, CDR3 DNA. The D gene is left open where the match is weak. Not every row has a clone size; where given, it reads once, few, many or a size class.

j_call: TRBJ2-5; v_call: TRBV28; d_call: TRBD2; clone_size: -; cdr3_aa: CASSLAGGSSQETQYF; cdr3_nt: TGTGCCAGCAGTTTAGCGGGAGGGTCCTCCCAAGAGACCCAGTACTTC
j_call: TRBJ2-2; v_call: TRBV19; d_call: TRBD2; clone_size: -; cdr3_aa: CASSPPGGRFTGELFF; cdr3_nt: TGTGCCAGTTCTCCTCCTGGCGGGAGGTTCACCGGGGAGCTGTTTTTT
j_call: TRBJ1-2; v_call: TRBV9; d_call: -; clone_size: few; cdr3_aa: CASSGQSVGGYTF; cdr3_nt: TGTGCCAGCAGCGGGCAAAGCGTAGGTGGCTACACCTTC
j_call: TRBJ2-1; v_call: TRBV10-3; d_call: -; clone_size: -; cdr3_aa: CAISESLERQFF; cdr3_nt: TGTGCCATCAGTGAGTCCCTGGAGAGGCAGTTCTTC
j_call: TRBJ2-6; v_call: TRBV11-3; d_call: -; clone_size: -; cdr3_aa: CASSLEGTTTGANVLTF; cdr3_nt: TGTGCCAGCAGCTTAGAGGGGACCACAACTGGGGCCAACGTCCTGACTTTC
j_call: TRBJ1-1; v_call: TRBV2; d_call: TRBD1; clone_size: -; cdr3_aa: CASSEGRQGVTEAFF; cdr3_nt: TGTGCCAGCAGTGAGGGTCGGCAGGGGGTGACTGAAGCTTTCTTT
j_call: TRBJ2-5; v_call: TRBV28; d_call: -; clone_size: -; cdr3_aa: CASSFPGPGGQKETQYF; cdr3_nt: TGTGCCAGCAGTTTTCCCGGACCGGGCGGTCAAAAAGAGACCCAGTACTTC
j_call: TRBJ2-7; v_call: TRBV20-1; d_call: -; clone_size: -; cdr3_aa: CSADQSYEQYF; cdr3_nt: TGCAGTGCGGACCAATCCTACGAGCAGTACTTC
j_call: TRBJ2-5; v_call: TRBV2; d_call: -; clone_size: -; cdr3_aa: CAIWGPYVGQTQYF; cdr3_nt: TGTGCCATCTGGGGGCCCTATGTGGGGCAGACCCAGTACTTC
j_call: TRBJ1-1; v_call: TRBV7-9; d_call: -; clone_size: -; cdr3_aa: CASSLAGGRADTEAFF; cdr3_nt: TGTGCCAGCAGCTTAGCGGGTGGCAGGGCGGACACTGAAGCTTTCTTT
j_call: TRBJ1-1; v_call: TRBV7-1; d_call: -; clone_size: -; cdr3_aa: CASTKPLGKMNTEAFF; cdr3_nt: TGTGCCAGCACCAAACCGCTCGGGAAGATGAACACTGAAGCTTTCTTT
j_call: TRBJ2-1; v_call: TRBV5-1; d_call: TRBD2; clone_size: -; cdr3_aa: CASSLTSGYNEQFF; cdr3_nt: TGCGCCAGCAGCTTGACTAGCGGTTACAATGAGCAGTTCTTC
j_call: TRBJ2-6; v_call: TRBV7-2; d_call: TRBD1; clone_size: -; cdr3_aa: CASSREPQGLGRANVLTF; cdr3_nt: TGTGCCAGCTCCCGCGAGCCACAGGGGTTGGGGAGGGCCAACGTCCTGACTTTC
j_call: TRBJ1-6; v_call: TRBV6-6; d_call: TRBD1; clone_size: -; cdr3_aa: CASSYEDRVSPLHF; cdr3_nt: TGTGCCAGCAGTTACGAGGACAGGGTCTCACCCCTCCACTTT
j_call: TRBJ2-4; v_call: TRBV13; d_call: -; clone_size: -; cdr3_aa: CASSRGGGRRGNIQYF; cdr3_nt: TGTGCCAGCAGCAGAGGGGGGGGCCGACGAGGAAACATTCAGTACTTC
j_call: TRBJ2-2; v_call: TRBV19; d_call: -; clone_size: once; cdr3_aa: CASTPGGSGYTGELFF; cdr3_nt: TGTGCCAGTACCCCCGGAGGGTCGGGCTACACCGGGGAGCTGTTTTTT
j_call: TRBJ2-5; v_call: TRBV4-3; d_call: TRBD1; clone_size: -; cdr3_aa: CASSQGTGGETQYF; cdr3_nt: TGCGCCAGCAGCCAAGGGACAGGGGGAGAGACCCAGTACTTC
j_call: TRBJ2-5; v_call: TRBV7-9; d_call: -; clone_size: -; cdr3_aa: CASSLGVGVLETQYF; cdr3_nt: TGTGCCAGCAGCTTAGGGGTTGGGGTATTGGAGACCCAGTACTTC
j_call: TRBJ1-2; v_call: TRBV11-3; d_call: -; clone_size: -; cdr3_aa: CASSLKPQSGYTF; cdr3_nt: TGTGCCAGCAGCTTAAAACCCCAGTCTGGCTACACCTTC
j_call: TRBJ1-5; v_call: TRBV7-6; d_call: -; clone_size: -; cdr3_aa: CASSNPGANQPQHF; cdr3_nt: TGTGCCAGCAGCAACCCAGGGGCCAATCAGCCCCAGCATTTT
j_call: TRBJ2-5; v_call: TRBV10-3; d_call: -; clone_size: few; cdr3_aa: CAIKGSTGETQYF; cdr3_nt: TGTGCCATCAAGGGGTCAACCGGGGAGACCCAGTACTTC
j_call: TRBJ2-5; v_call: TRBV6-6; d_call: -; clone_size: -; cdr3_aa: CASRRDTDQETQYF; cdr3_nt: TGTGCCAGCAGGAGGGACACCGACCAAGAGACCCAGTACTTC
j_call: TRBJ2-1; v_call: TRBV11-3; d_call: TRBD2; clone_size: -; cdr3_aa: CASSLGGLAGVEQFF; cdr3_nt: TGTGCCAGCAGCTTAGGAGGTCTAGCGGGAGTTGAGCAGTTCTTC
j_call: TRBJ2-3; v_call: TRBV10-3; d_call: TRBD2; clone_size: -; cdr3_aa: CAISDPGLAYSTDTQYF; cdr3_nt: TGTGCCATCAGTGATCCGGGACTAGCGTACAGCACAGATACGCAGTATTTT
j_call: TRBJ1-2; v_call: TRBV6-5; d_call: -; clone_size: -; cdr3_aa: CASSYLRDTYGYTF; cdr3_nt: TGTGCCAGCAGTTACTTAAGGGATACCTATGGCTACACCTTC
j_call: TRBJ2-1; v_call: TRBV7-8; d_call: TRBD2; clone_size: -; cdr3_aa: CASSLVAGGYNEQFF; cdr3_nt: TGTGCCAGCAGCTTAGTAGCGGGGGGGTACAATGAGCAGTTCTTC
j_call: TRBJ2-1; v_call: TRBV18; d_call: TRBD2; clone_size: -; cdr3_aa: CASSPIQRGIDEQFF; cdr3_nt: TGTGCCAGCTCACCAATCCAGCGGGGGATCGATGAGCAGTTCTTC
j_call: TRBJ2-2; v_call: TRBV14; d_call: -; clone_size: once; cdr3_aa: CASSPRGRWRTGELFF; cdr3_nt: TGTGCCAGCAGCCCCCGGGGACGGTGGAGAACCGGGGAGCTGTTTTTT
j_call: TRBJ2-2; v_call: TRBV7-8; d_call: TRBD2; clone_size: -; cdr3_aa: CASSLGLAGVGGELFF; cdr3_nt: TGTGCCAGCAGCTTAGGGCTAGCGGGAGTGGGCGGGGAGCTGTTTTTT
j_call: TRBJ2-7; v_call: TRBV28; d_call: TRBD1; clone_size: -; cdr3_aa: CASSLVGTGGYEQYF; cdr3_nt: TGTGCCAGCAGTTTAGTGGGGACAGGGGGGTACGAGCAGTACTTC
j_call: TRBJ2-2; v_call: TRBV7-2; d_call: -; clone_size: -; cdr3_aa: CASSFSLGAAGELFF; cdr3_nt: TGTGCCAGCAGCTTTTCGTTGGGGGCGGCCGGGGAGCTGTTTTTT
j_call: TRBJ1-6; v_call: TRBV7-2; d_call: -; clone_size: -; cdr3_aa: CASSPQGSYNSPLHF; cdr3_nt: TGTGCCAGCAGCCCCCAGGGTTCCTATAATTCACCCCTCCACTTT
j_call: TRBJ1-5; v_call: TRBV19; d_call: TRBD1; clone_size: -; cdr3_aa: CASSRDGQGAYQPQHF; cdr3_nt: TGTGCCAGTTCTCGGGACGGACAGGGGGCTTATCAGCCCCAGCATTTT
j_call: TRBJ2-5; v_call: TRBV5-1; d_call: -; clone_size: -; cdr3_aa: CASSLGTNTPETQYF; cdr3_nt: TGCGCCAGCAGCTTGGGGACGAACACACCGGAGACCCAGTACTTC
j_call: TRBJ1-5; v_call: TRBV4-2; d_call: -; clone_size: -; cdr3_aa: CASSAEKSPVQPQHF; cdr3_nt: TGTGCCAGCAGCGCCGAAAAGAGCCCAGTTCAGCCCCAGCATTTT
j_call: TRBJ1-2; v_call: TRBV10-2; d_call: -; clone_size: -; cdr3_aa: CASSGTGDYGYTF; cdr3_nt: TGCGCCAGCTCGGGAACGGGTGATTATGGCTACACCTTC
j_call: TRBJ2-5; v_call: TRBV7-2; d_call: TRBD2; clone_size: -; cdr3_aa: CASSLGHGGEVQYF; cdr3_nt: TGTGCCAGCAGCTTAGGTCATGGGGGGGAAGTCCAGTACTTC
j_call: TRBJ1-1; v_call: TRBV7-9; d_call: TRBD1; clone_size: -; cdr3_aa: CASSATGGVRNTEAFF; cdr3_nt: TGTGCCAGCAGCGCAACAGGGGGCGTGAGGAACACTGAAGCTTTCTTT
j_call: TRBJ2-1; v_call: TRBV7-9; d_call: -; clone_size: -; cdr3_aa: CASSWGGAGPSDNEQFF; cdr3_nt: TGTGCCAGCAGCTGGGGAGGCGCGGGGCCGTCGGACAATGAGCAGTTCTTC
j_call: TRBJ2-7; v_call: TRBV5-1; d_call: -; clone_size: -; cdr3_aa: CASGRGPGANYEQYF; cdr3_nt: TGCGCCAGCGGCCGTGGGCCGGGAGCCAATTACGAGCAGTACTTC
j_call: TRBJ2-1; v_call: TRBV13; d_call: TRBD2; clone_size: -; cdr3_aa: CASSLAGTYNEQFF; cdr3_nt: TGTGCCAGCAGCCTAGCGGGTACCTACAATGAGCAGTTCTTC
j_call: TRBJ2-1; v_call: TRBV5-4; d_call: -; clone_size: -; cdr3_aa: CASSFRTDSYNEQFF; cdr3_nt: TGTGCCAGCAGCTTCCGGACAGATAGCTACAATGAGCAGTTCTTC
j_call: TRBJ2-5; v_call: TRBV7-8; d_call: TRBD2; clone_size: -; cdr3_aa: CASSLEAGGRKTQYF; cdr3_nt: TGTGCCAGCAGCTTAGAGGCGGGGGGGAGGAAGACCCAGTACTTC
j_call: TRBJ2-5; v_call: TRBV9; d_call: -; clone_size: -; cdr3_aa: CASSVGTLLLETQYF; cdr3_nt: TGTGCCAGCAGCGTAGGGACCCTTCTCTTGGAGACCCAGTACTTC
j_call: TRBJ1-5; v_call: TRBV19; d_call: -; clone_size: few; cdr3_aa: CASSAGGVNGNQPQHF; cdr3_nt: TGTGCCAGTAGTGCCGGGGGCGTAAATGGCAATCAGCCCCAGCATTTT
j_call: TRBJ1-2; v_call: TRBV5-1; d_call: TRBD1; clone_size: -; cdr3_aa: CASSLDGTGGLRGYTF; cdr3_nt: TGCGCCAGCAGCTTGGATGGGACAGGGGGTCTCAGAGGCTACACCTTC
j_call: TRBJ2-1; v_call: TRBV6-5; d_call: -; clone_size: -; cdr3_aa: CASSLRNEQFF; cdr3_nt: TGTGCCAGCAGCCTAAGAAATGAGCAGTTCTTC
j_call: TRBJ2-5; v_call: TRBV7-9; d_call: -; clone_size: medium-sized; cdr3_aa: CASSLGLGASETQYF; cdr3_nt: TGTGCCAGCAGCTTAGGACTCGGGGCCTCCGAGACCCAGTACTTC
j_call: TRBJ2-2; v_call: TRBV2; d_call: -; clone_size: once; cdr3_aa: CARTYAANTGELFF; cdr3_nt: TGTGCCAGGACATACGCGGCGAACACCGGGGAGCTGTTTTTT
j_call: TRBJ1-2; v_call: TRBV9; d_call: TRBD1; clone_size: -; cdr3_aa: CASSPTTGLGGYTF; cdr3_nt: TGTGCCAGCAGCCCTACGACAGGGCTCGGCGGCTACACCTTC
j_call: TRBJ1-6; v_call: TRBV5-1; d_call: -; clone_size: -; cdr3_aa: CASSPQGNTNSPLHF; cdr3_nt: TGCGCCAGCAGCCCCCAGGGGAATACCAATTCACCCCTCCACTTT
j_call: TRBJ1-4; v_call: TRBV7-3; d_call: -; clone_size: -; cdr3_aa: CASSRGTAYEEKLFF; cdr3_nt: TGTGCCAGCAGCCGAGGGACGGCGTATGAGGAAAAACTGTTTTTT
j_call: TRBJ2-4; v_call: TRBV5-1; d_call: TRBD2; clone_size: few; cdr3_aa: CASSSPGAGGDLSNIQYF; cdr3_nt: TGCGCCAGCAGCTCCCCCGGTGCGGGAGGGGACTTATCTAACATTCAGTACTTC
j_call: TRBJ2-1; v_call: TRBV5-1; d_call: TRBD2; clone_size: -; cdr3_aa: CASSLVSGFGNEQFF; cdr3_nt: TGCGCCAGCAGCTTGGTTAGCGGGTTTGGCAATGAGCAGTTCTTC
j_call: TRBJ2-3; v_call: TRBV29-1; d_call: -; clone_size: -; cdr3_aa: CSVASESTDTQYF; cdr3_nt: TGCAGCGTTGCGTCAGAAAGCACAGATACGCAGTATTTT
j_call: TRBJ1-2; v_call: TRBV16; d_call: -; clone_size: -; cdr3_aa: CASSQQSGGAEGYTF; cdr3_nt: TGTGCCAGCAGCCAACAGTCGGGGGGCGCGGAGGGCTACACCTTC